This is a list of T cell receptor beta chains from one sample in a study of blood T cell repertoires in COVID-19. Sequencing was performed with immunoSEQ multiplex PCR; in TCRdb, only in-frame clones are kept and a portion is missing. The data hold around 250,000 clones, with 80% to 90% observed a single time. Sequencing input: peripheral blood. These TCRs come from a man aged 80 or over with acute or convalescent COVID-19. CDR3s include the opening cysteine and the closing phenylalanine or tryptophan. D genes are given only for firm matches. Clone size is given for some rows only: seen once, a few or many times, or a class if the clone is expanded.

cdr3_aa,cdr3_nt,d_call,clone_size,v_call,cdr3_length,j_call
CASSQDGLFKETQYF,TGCGCCAGCAGCCAAGACGGACTCTTTAAAGAGACCCAGTACTTC,-,-,TRBV4-1,15,TRBJ2-5
CASSGEGGASTGELFF,TGCGCCAGCAGCGGGGAAGGGGGGGCGAGCACCGGGGAGCTGTTTTTT,-,-,TRBV5-1,16,TRBJ2-2
CATQGTAYTEAFF,TGTGCCACCCAAGGGACTGCTTACACTGAAGCTTTCTTT,-,-,TRBV6-5,13,TRBJ1-1
CASSMRVTEAFF,TGTGCCAGTAGTATGCGGGTCACTGAAGCTTTCTTT,-,-,TRBV19,12,TRBJ1-1
CASSPPKAHTEAFF,TGTGCCAGCTCACCACCGAAAGCCCACACTGAAGCTTTCTTT,-,-,TRBV18,14,TRBJ1-1
CASSSDRDRVYF,TGTGCCAGCAGCTCTGACCGGGACAGGGTCTACTTC,TRBD1,-,TRBV7-2,12,TRBJ2-4
CASRSSGGYNEQFF,TGTGCCAGCAGATCGAGCGGGGGTTACAATGAGCAGTTCTTC,TRBD2,-,TRBV6-5,14,TRBJ2-1
CATSLGGTSSYEQYF,TGTGCCACCAGCCTAGGGGGGACTAGCTCCTACGAGCAGTACTTC,TRBD2,once,TRBV15,15,TRBJ2-7
CASSQELGPRGTQYF,TGTGCCAGCAGCCAAGAACTCGGGCCCCGGGGGACCCAGTACTTC,-,-,TRBV4-2,15,TRBJ2-5
CASSYSSDFYNEQFF,TGTGCCAGCAGTTACTCGAGCGACTTCTACAATGAGCAGTTCTTC,-,few,TRBV6-5,15,TRBJ2-1
CASSPLPGLAGGPQNEQFF,TGTGCCAGCAGTCCCCTCCCGGGACTAGCGGGAGGGCCGCAGAATGAGCAGTTCTTC,TRBD2,-,TRBV27,19,TRBJ2-1
CASAGTGSFRGETQYF,TGCGCCAGCGCGGGGACAGGGTCATTCCGAGGAGAGACCCAGTACTTC,TRBD1,-,TRBV10-2,16,TRBJ2-5
CASLGTAPSEQYF,TGTGCCAGTTTGGGGACAGCCCCTTCCGAGCAGTACTTC,TRBD1,-,TRBV6-6,13,TRBJ2-7
CASSAPEGLRYIGTVYEQYF,TGTGCCAGCAGCGCCCCCGAAGGACTGCGGTACATTGGGACTGTCTACGAGCAGTACTTC,-,-,TRBV21-1,20,TRBJ2-7
CASSPGLASHEQYF,TGTGCCAGCAGCCCGGGACTAGCGTCCCACGAGCAGTACTTC,TRBD2,-,TRBV25-1,14,TRBJ2-7
CASSQRLAGPRNEQFF,TGTGCCAGCAGCCAGAGACTAGCGGGGCCCAGGAACGAGCAGTTCTTC,TRBD2,-,TRBV3-1/TRBV3-2,16,TRBJ2-1
CASRASGRLLKVDTQYF,TGTGCCAGCCGAGCCAGCGGGAGGCTTCTCAAGGTGGATACGCAGTATTTT,TRBD2,once,TRBV19,17,TRBJ2-3
CASSRRTGEGSYEQYF,TGCGCCAGCAGCCGCAGGACAGGGGAGGGGTCCTACGAGCAGTACTTC,TRBD1,few,TRBV5-1,16,TRBJ2-7
CASSLTVGTPNEQFF,TGTGCCAGCAGCTTAACGGTCGGGACTCCTAATGAGCAGTTCTTC,-,few,TRBV7-3,15,TRBJ2-1
CASSDRPGTSGSTDTQYF,TGCGCCAGCAGCGATAGGCCCGGGACTAGCGGGAGCACAGATACGCAGTATTTT,TRBD2,-,TRBV5-1,18,TRBJ2-3
CSVRTGGNYGYTF,TGCAGCGTTAGGACAGGGGGAAACTATGGCTACACCTTC,TRBD1,-,TRBV29-1,13,TRBJ1-2
CASTTTGGRTDTQYF,TGTGCCAGCACTACCACAGGGGGTCGCACAGATACGCAGTATTTT,TRBD1,-,TRBV6-5,15,TRBJ2-3
CASTHSPPDTQYF,TGCGCCAGCACCCACTCCCCCCCAGATACGCAGTATTTT,-,-,TRBV5-1,13,TRBJ2-3
CASRLGQGTGTEAFF,TGTGCCAGCAGATTGGGACAGGGGACGGGGACTGAAGCTTTCTTT,TRBD1,-,TRBV11-1,15,TRBJ1-1
CATSGFEGGTSEQYF,TGTGCCACCAGTGGCTTCGAAGGGGGAACTAGCGAGCAGTACTTC,-,-,TRBV24-1,15,TRBJ2-7
CASSLGQNYATNEKLFF,TGTGCCAGCAGCTTAGGTCAGAATTATGCAACTAATGAAAAACTGTTTTTT,-,-,TRBV7-9,17,TRBJ1-4
CASSEMGSPQETQYF,TGTGCCAGCAGTGAGATGGGCAGTCCCCAAGAGACCCAGTACTTC,-,-,TRBV6-1,15,TRBJ2-5
CASSLQGSTGELFF,TGTGCCAGCAGCTTACAGGGGAGCACCGGGGAGCTGTTTTTT,TRBD1,-,TRBV5-4,14,TRBJ2-2
CASSQGAGPPETQYF,TGTGCCAGCAGCCAGGGTGCGGGACCTCCAGAGACCCAGTACTTC,-,-,TRBV14,15,TRBJ2-5
CASSQDLAGGPGTGELFF,TGCGCCAGCAGCCAAGATCTCGCGGGGGGGCCGGGCACCGGGGAGCTGTTTTTT,TRBD2,-,TRBV4-1,18,TRBJ2-2
CASTPGQINSPLHF,TGTGCCAGCACCCCGGGACAGATCAATTCACCCCTCCACTTT,TRBD1,-,TRBV28,14,TRBJ1-6
CASSPTIGQVNYNEQFF,TGTGCCAGCAGTCCCACGATTGGACAGGTGAACTACAATGAGCAGTTCTTC,TRBD1,-,TRBV27,17,TRBJ2-1
CASSLKWLAGTSYNEQFF,TGCGCCAGCAGCTTGAAGTGGCTAGCGGGCACTTCCTACAATGAGCAGTTCTTC,TRBD2,-,TRBV5-1,18,TRBJ2-1
CASSPQSDGSGANVLTF,TGTGCCAGCTCACCACAAAGCGACGGGTCTGGGGCCAACGTCCTGACTTTC,-,-,TRBV18,17,TRBJ2-6
CASSQDRLAGVRETQYF,TGCGCCAGCAGCCAAGATCGACTAGCGGGAGTACGAGAGACCCAGTACTTC,TRBD2,-,TRBV4-1,17,TRBJ2-5
CASTILGGPANSPLHF,TGTGCCAGCACAATCCTCGGGGGGCCAGCGAATTCACCCCTCCACTTT,-,-,TRBV2,16,TRBJ1-6
CASRAGNSYEQYF,TGTGCCAGTCGGGCAGGGAACTCCTACGAGCAGTACTTC,-,once,TRBV19,13,TRBJ2-7
CASSSPAGLELFF,TGTGCCAGCAGCTCCCCAGCGGGGCTAGAGCTGTTTTTT,TRBD2,-,TRBV7-3,13,TRBJ2-2
CSAPDMDEQYF,TGCAGTGCACCAGATATGGACGAGCAGTACTTC,-,many,TRBV20-1,11,TRBJ2-7
CASSRDNPSGNTIYF,TGCGCCAGCAGCCGAGACAATCCGTCTGGAAACACCATATATTTT,-,-,TRBV5-1,15,TRBJ1-3
CASSPVLNYGYTF,TGTGCCAGCAGTCCCGTACTTAACTATGGCTACACCTTC,-,-,TRBV12-3/TRBV12-4,13,TRBJ1-2
CASSISLSYEQYF,TGTGCCAGTAGTATATCTTTGTCCTACGAGCAGTACTTC,-,once,TRBV19,13,TRBJ2-7
CASSKGDRDRVFYF,TGTGCCAGTAGTAAAGGGGACCGGGACAGGGTATTCTACTTC,TRBD1,-,TRBV19,14,TRBJ2-4
CAISESGQRETQYF,TGTGCCATCAGTGAGTCGGGGCAGAGAGAGACCCAGTACTTC,-,-,TRBV10-3,14,TRBJ2-5
CAWSGRDTIYF,TGTGCCTGGAGTGGGCGGGACACCATATATTTT,-,many,TRBV30,11,TRBJ1-3
CASSVGLAGGVSTDTQYF,TGTGCCAGCAGCGTAGGTCTAGCGGGGGGAGTTAGCACAGATACGCAGTATTTT,TRBD2,-,TRBV9,18,TRBJ2-3
CAISAYGLAGKLSSYNEQFF,TGTGCCATCAGTGCTTACGGACTAGCGGGAAAATTAAGCTCCTACAATGAGCAGTTCTTC,TRBD2,few,TRBV10-3,20,TRBJ2-1
CASSPGTGTGELFF,TGCGCCAGCAGCCCCGGGACAGGGACCGGGGAGCTGTTTTTT,TRBD1,-,TRBV5-1,14,TRBJ2-2
CATFSSGNTIYF,TGTGCCACTTTCAGCTCTGGAAACACCATATATTTT,-,-,TRBV28,12,TRBJ1-3
CASTPPQGGGYTF,TGTGCCAGCACCCCCCCCCAGGGAGGTGGCTACACCTTC,-,few,TRBV6-5,13,TRBJ1-2
CASSFLRLKETQYF,TGTGCCAGCAGTTTCCTGAGACTTAAAGAGACCCAGTACTTC,-,-,TRBV28,14,TRBJ2-5
CASSFRTGELFF,TGTGCCAGCAGTTTCCGGACCGGGGAGCTGTTTTTT,-,once,TRBV6-6,12,TRBJ2-2
CASSTTGGIDTQYF,TGTGCCAGTAGTACTACAGGGGGTATCGATACGCAGTATTTT,TRBD1,-,TRBV19,14,TRBJ2-3
CASSFSRWGSPGTENYEQYF,TGTGCCAGCAGCTTTAGCCGCTGGGGGTCGCCCGGGACAGAAAACTACGAGCAGTACTTC,TRBD1,-,TRBV7-8,20,TRBJ2-7
CASSFGVMNTEAFF,TGTGCCAGCAGCTTCGGGGTAATGAACACTGAAGCTTTCTTT,-,-,TRBV7-9,14,TRBJ1-1